The 29 T cell receptor beta chains reported below all come from one sample, sequenced in a study of vaccination and CD4 T cells after COVID-19. TCRdb analysed the PCR reads with MiXCR anew, one entry per CDR3 protein. The table lists tens of thousands of distinct CDR3 sequences, roughly three fifths of them singletons. Here the sequenced sample was CD4+ T cells from blood, taken before SARS-CoV-2 vaccination. The source is a human donor who had recovered from COVID-19.

Notes on this clonotype: A junction boundary mismatches the germline segment, possibly from a read error. The chain joins TRBV5-6 to TRBJ2-7; 9 bases fit TRBD1. There are 17 residues in the CDR3. Germline V lookup: CDR1 SGHDT, CDR2 YYEEEE. The CDR3 sequence: CASSLGGSGTGIYEQYF. The CDR3 coding sequence is TGTGCCAGCAGTTTGGGGGGGTCCGGGACAGGGATTTACGAGCAGTACTTC.

This clonotype turned up a few times. This chain uses TRBV27 with TRBJ2-7, with D possibly matching TRBD1 (6 bases). V was shortened by 2 bases and J by 0 bases, with 11 bases between the two germline ends. CDR3 length equals 15 residues. The germline CDR1 and CDR2 sequences are MNHEY and SMNVEV (reference sequence). This CDR3 reads CASSLGQKSSYEQYF. The CDR3 DNA reads as TGTGCCAGCAGTTTAGGACAGAAGAGCTCCTACGAGCAGTACTTC.

This chain joins TRBV10-3 and TRBJ2-5; D uncertain. V shed 0 bases and J shed 4 bases, with 6 bases lying between them. This CDR3 is 13 amino acids long. Per the germline V gene, CDR1 is ENHRY and CDR2 is SYGVKD. CDR3 DNA: TGTGCCATCAGTGAGTCGCTTTTAGAGACCCAGTACTTC. The encoded protein is CAISESLLETQYF.

This clonotype was recorded a few times. The V gene is TRBV20-1, the J gene TRBJ1-6; TRBD1 matches at 7 bases. CDR1 DFQATT and CDR2 SNEGSKA come from the germline V gene (reference sequence). V dropped 3 bases and J dropped 10; count of bases not matched to a gene: 9. This CDR3 has 14 amino acids. The CDR3 coding sequence is TGCAGTGCTAGCTCGGACAGGCCCGCGTCACCCCTCCACTTT. Translated: CSASSDRPASPLHF.

The CDR3 nucleotides are TGTGCCAGCAGCTTCACCGGGATATTGAACACTGAAGCTTTCTTT. Translation: CASSFTGILNTEAFF. The chain links TRBV7-9 to TRBJ1-1; no firm D call. Trimming removed 3 bases at V and 0 bases at J, with 11 bases between. Per the germline V gene, CDR1 is SEHNR and CDR2 is FQNEAQ (reference sequence). This CDR3 comprises 15 residues.

This rearrangement joins TRBV10-3 to TRBJ2-3; 9 bases line up with TRBD2. V lost 10 bases, J lost 3 bases, and 11 bases stayed unmatched. The CDR3 contains 15 residues. The V gene's germline CDR1 is ENHRY and CDR2 SYGVKD. CDR3 in amino acids: CATRRGGRGTDTQYF. CDR3 DNA: TGTGCCACGCGGCGGGGGGGGAGGGGGACAGATACGCAGTATTTT.

This rearrangement joins TRBV20-1 to TRBJ2-2; 8 bases fit TRBD2. CDR1 and CDR2 (germline): DFQATT, SNEGSKA (reference sequence). The CDR3 runs to 14 residues. V gave up 0 bases and J gave up 3 bases; unmatched junction bases: 0. CDR3 nucleotide sequence: TGCAGTGCTAGAGAAGCGGGAGACACCGGGGAGCTGTTTTTT. Translation gives CSAREAGDTGELFF.

This clonotype was detected once. The chain uses TRBV29-1 and TRBJ2-3, with D uncertain. With 7 bases removed from V and 6 bases from J, the gap between germline ends came to 11 bases. Germline values: CDR1 SQVTM, CDR2 ANQGSEA. The length of the CDR3 is 11 residues. This CDR3 is CSAQVLDTQYF. CDR3 DNA: TGCAGCGCCCAGGTCCTCGATACGCAGTATTTT.

This clonotype was observed a few times. The chain is built from TRBV28 and TRBJ2-5; D possibly matches TRBD1 or TRBD2 (5 bases each). Germline V gives CDR1 MDHEN, CDR2 SYDVKM. The CDR3 is 13 amino acids. The V end lost 3 bases, the J end lost 6 bases, and 11 bases lay between the germline ends. The CDR3 nucleotides read TGTGCCAGCAGTTTCGGGGCGGTGAAGACCCAGTACTTC. Amino acids: CASSFGAVKTQYF. The full variable domain, its missing parts supplied by reference TRBV28 and TRBJ2-5, is DVKVTQSSRYLVKRTGEKVFLECVQDMDHENMFWYRQDPGLGLRLIYFSYDVKMKEKGDIPEGYSVSREKKERFSLILESASTNQTSMYLCASSFGAVKTQYFGPGTRLLVL.

The rearrangement joins TRBV5-4 to TRBJ1-6, with D possibly TRBD1 on 6 matching bases. V was shortened by 2 bases and J by 6 bases, with 21 bases between the two germline ends. In germline, CDR1 is SGHNT, CDR2 YYREEE (reference sequence). This CDR3 spans 18 amino acids. The chain's CDR3 is CASSLQPNRDWSNSPLHF. The CDR3 DNA sequence: TGTGCCAGCAGCTTACAACCAAACAGGGACTGGAGTAATTCACCCCTCCACTTT.

V gene TRBV20-1 combines with J gene TRBJ2-1, with TRBD2 identical over 10 bases. The CDR3 is made up of 16 amino acids. Germline loops: CDR1 DFQATT, CDR2 SNEGSKA (reference sequence). The junction had 7 bases not matched to a gene; V was cut back by 0 bases and J by 5 bases. The CDR3 region is CSARDPSGRFDNEQFF. CDR3 in DNA: TGCAGTGCTAGAGATCCTAGCGGGAGATTCGACAATGAGCAGTTCTTC.

V and J are TRBV28 and TRBJ2-7; D gene ambiguous. CDR1 is MDHEN, CDR2 SYDVKM, per germline. The V and J ends lost 6 bases and 7 bases respectively, with 13 bases between them. The CDR3 is 12 residues long. CDR3 DNA: TGTGCCAGCAGCCGGACGCTGCGGGAGCAGTACTTC. As protein: CASSRTLREQYF.

On this clonotype: At one boundary the junction diverges from the germline segment, which might be a read error. The V call is TRBV20-1, the J call TRBJ2-5; weak D call: TRBD1 (6 bases). Germline CDR1 DFQATT, CDR2 SNEGSKA (reference sequence). The CDR3 extends over 14 amino acids. The CDR3 loop is CSAGEVRGSKTQYF. CDR3 in DNA: TGCAGTGCTGGAGAAGTAAGGGGGTCAAAGACCCAGTACTTC.

The V call is TRBV7-9, the J call TRBJ2-3; D possibly corresponds to TRBD1 (5 bases). The germline CDR1 and CDR2 sequences are SEHNR and FQNEAQ (reference sequence). The CDR3 loop spans 16 amino acids. V dropped 2 bases and J dropped 3 bases, with 15 bases sitting between them. CDR3 nucleotides: TGTGCCAGCAGCTTATTTGACAGACGAATAACAGATACGCAGTATTTT. The encoded protein is CASSLFDRRITDTQYF.

Points on this clonotype: The germline gene is not matched at one end of the junction; a read error may be the cause. The chain recombines TRBV7-9 with TRBJ2-1, with no clear D. CDR1 and CDR2 from the germline V gene are SEHNR and FQNEAQ (reference sequence). This CDR3 has 13 amino acids. CDR3 sequence: CASSLVPTPDGLF. The CDR3 nucleotides are TGTGCCAGCAGCTTAGTTCCGACCCCCGACGGGCTCTTC.

The chain couples TRBV6-1 to TRBJ1-2; D not certain. Deletions cut 1 base from V and 6 bases from J, with 6 bases between. CDR1 MNHNS and CDR2 SASEGT come from the germline V gene. This CDR3 is built from 12 residues. The CDR3 loop reads CASSEVGDGYTF. DNA for the CDR3: TGTGCCAGCAGTGAAGTCGGTGATGGCTACACCTTC.

This rearrangement joins TRBV7-8 to TRBJ2-2; D gene unclear. CDR3 size: 15 residues. The V end lost 7 bases, the J end lost 0 bases, and 12 bases lay between the germline ends. Germline V gives CDR1 SGHVS, CDR2 FQNEAQ. The CDR3 DNA reads as TGTGCCAGCATCGATGGACGGACGAACACCGGGGAGCTGTTTTTT. Translating it yields CASIDGRTNTGELFF.

This chain uses TRBV24-1 with TRBJ1-2, with D hard to call. Germline CDR1 reads KGHDR; CDR2 reads SFDVKD. Trimming took off 11 bases at V and 4 bases at J, with 13 bases between the two ends. There are 12 residues in the CDR3. The CDR3 DNA sequence: TGTGCCATACACCACCCCGTCTATGGCTACACCTTC. Protein sequence: CAIHHPVYGYTF.

The V gene is TRBV6-1, the J gene TRBJ1-1; possibly TRBD1 for D (5 bases). Trimming shortened V by 6 bases and J by 5 bases, and 19 bases separated the two germline ends. This CDR3 has 15 amino acids. Germline values: CDR1 MNHNS, CDR2 SASEGT. The CDR3: CASRPPPGPGTEAFF. Here the CDR3 DNA reads TGTGCCAGCAGACCCCCCCCAGGGCCGGGGACTGAAGCTTTCTTT.

The V and J genes are TRBV27 and TRBJ2-7, with D perhaps TRBD1 (5 bases). V was cut by 6 bases and J by 0 bases, with 12 bases left in between. The CDR3 has 14 amino acids. Germline V gives CDR1 MNHEY, CDR2 SMNVEV (reference sequence). The CDR3 DNA follows: TGTGCCAGCAGCCAGGGTCCAATCTCCTACGAGCAGTACTTC. Encoded protein: CASSQGPISYEQYF.

There are a few counts of this clonotype. The chain has TRBV6-1 and TRBJ2-7; D is ambiguous. This CDR3 has 15 residues. The V gene lost 2 bases and the J gene lost 0 bases, with 11 bases spanning the gap. The germline V gene has CDR1 MNHNS and CDR2 SASEGT. CDR3 nucleotide sequence: TGTGCCAGCAGTGAAATCATCAGGAGCTCCTACGAGCAGTACTTC. Protein sequence: CASSEIIRSSYEQYF.

The chain has TRBV28 and TRBJ2-5; 12 nucleotides line up with TRBD2. This CDR3 is 17 amino acids long. Losses at the gene ends were 6 bases for V and 4 bases for J; bases not matched to a gene: 12. Germline CDR1 is MDHEN and CDR2 is SYDVKM. CDR3 nucleotide sequence: TGTGCCAGCAGCCAACGACTAGCGGGAGATTGGGGAGAGACCCAGTACTTC. It encodes CASSQRLAGDWGETQYF.

The J gene is TRBJ2-7, the V gene TRBV10-3; 8 bases match TRBD1. CDR1 is ENHRY and CDR2 is SYGVKD in the germline V gene. Trimming took 6 bases from V and 5 from J; bases not matched to a gene: 6. The CDR3 consists of 13 residues. This CDR3 reads CAIRRQGPNEQYF. The CDR3 coding sequence is TGTGCCATCAGGAGACAGGGGCCTAACGAGCAGTACTTC.

The V call is TRBV19, the J call TRBJ1-5; D is ambiguous. The germline CDR1 and CDR2 sequences are LNHDA and SQIVND (reference sequence). The V and J ends lost 8 bases and 5 bases respectively, with 16 bases between them. The CDR3 spans 14 residues. The chain's CDR3 is CASCRWVRDQPQHF. CDR3 nucleotides: TGTGCCAGTTGTAGGTGGGTAAGGGATCAGCCCCAGCATTTT. The full variable domain, its missing parts supplied by reference TRBV19 and TRBJ1-5, is DGGITQSPKYLFRKEGQNVTLSCEQNLNHDAMYWYRQDPGQGLRLIYYSQIVNDFQKGDIAEGYSVSREKKESFPLTVTSAQKNPTAFYLCASCRWVRDQPQHFGDGTRLSIL.

The chain employs TRBV5-1 and TRBJ2-3; the match to TRBD2 covers 11 bases. Germline V CDR1 and CDR2: SGHRS, YFSETQ. After removal of 5 bases from V and 3 bases from J, the junction contained 2 bases not matched to a gene. This CDR3 spans 14 amino acids. The CDR3 coding sequence is TGCGCCAGCAGGCGACTAGCGGGAACAGATACGCAGTATTTT. Protein product: CASRRLAGTDTQYF.

This clonotype was detected a few times. The chain employs TRBV7-9 and TRBJ1-2; D is undetermined. V was cut by 1 base and J by 3 bases, with 3 bases left in between. Germline values: CDR1 SEHNR, CDR2 FQNEAQ (reference sequence). This CDR3 region has 12 residues. CDR3 DNA: TGTGCCAGCAGCTTAGTGGACTATGGCTACACCTTC. The encoded protein is CASSLVDYGYTF. Combining the CDR3 with reference TRBV7-9 and TRBJ1-2 gives the whole variable domain DTGVSQNPRHKITKRGQNVTFRCDPISEHNRLYWYRQTLGQGPEFLTYFQNEAQLEKSRLLSDRFSAERPKGSFSTLEIQRTEQGDSAMYLCASSLVDYGYTFGSGTRLTVV.

This clonotype was picked up a small number of times. The chain uses TRBV5-4 and TRBJ1-5; 8 bases agree with TRBD1. The CDR3 is 13 amino acids. Per germline, CDR1 SGHNT and CDR2 YYREEE (reference sequence). J was trimmed by 5 bases and V by 4 bases; bases with no gene match: 2. The CDR3 here is CASSRQGYQPQHF. The CDR3, as DNA: TGTGCCAGCAGCCGACAGGGGTATCAGCCCCAGCATTTT.

The rearrangement uses TRBV27 and TRBJ1-5, with TRBD1 identical over 7 bases. The V and J ends lost 5 bases and 3 bases, in that order; junction bases with no gene match: 7. Germline V gives CDR1 MNHEY, CDR2 SMNVEV (reference sequence). The CDR3 has 15 amino acids. CDR3 nucleotide sequence: TGTGCCAGCAGTAGCCACACAGGGGTCAATCAGCCCCAGCATTTT. This sequence encodes CASSSHTGVNQPQHF.

This CDR3 is CASSLWGNYGYTF. Here the CDR3 DNA reads TGTGCCAGCAGTTTATGGGGAAACTATGGCTACACCTTC. The chain links TRBV27 to TRBJ1-2; unclear D gene. Trimming took 1 base from V and 2 from J, leaving 5 bases between them. The CDR3 has 13 amino acids. Germline assignment: CDR1 MNHEY and CDR2 SMNVEV (reference sequence).